This T cell receptor beta chain was sequenced for a study of early T cells in non-severe SARS-CoV-2 infection. The overall study: Unpaired chains resulted from sequencing bulk RNA of unsorted whole blood.

Each cDNA molecule carried a unique molecular identifier. Via MiXCR, TCRdb re-called the 5' RACE reads, giving one row per CDR3 protein. The sample contains 55,000 to 70,000 distinct CDR3 sequences, 10% to 15% of which appear only once. Points from the study as a whole: Anti-spike CD8 responses were favored by VDJdb matching, which missed private and CD4 specificities.

This clonotype was seen a handful of times. The antigen is undetermined. This CDR3 is 17 amino acids long. From germline, CDR1 is SEHNR and CDR2 FQNEAQ (reference sequence). V gave up 4 bases and J gave up 5 bases; unmatched junction bases: 10. The chain links TRBV7-9 to TRBJ2-5; 13 nucleotides agree with TRBD2. The source material was whole blood. The TCR sequence derives from an adult who was a healthcare worker with PCR-confirmed SARS-CoV-2 infection or an uninfected control (not recorded which). The CDR3, as DNA: TGTGCCAGCAGCTCCGGGACTAGCGGGACCTTGGCGGAGACCCAGTACTTC. It is translated as CASSSGTSGTLAETQYF.